The 27 T cell receptor beta chains below were found in one sample sequenced in a study of shared clonotypes between healthy human individuals. The assay was immunoSEQ multiplex PCR, and TCRdb's table has in-frame clones only and misses some. Found here are some 95,000 clones, roughly two thirds of them singletons; the top ten hold roughly 43%. The sample was memory CD8+ T cells sorted from blood. Subset defined: CD45RO+ cells pooled with CCR7-negative TemRA cells. The receptors shown here come from a man aged 30 to 45 in good health.

This clone occurred once. The chain is built from TRBV18 and TRBJ2-5, with a possible D match to TRBD1 (6 bases). This CDR3 spans 16 amino acids. The germline V and J ends were trimmed by 0 bases and 3 bases, with 14 bases remaining between them. In germline, CDR1 is KGHSH, CDR2 LQKENI. In DNA, the CDR3 is TGTGCCAGCTCACCACCTAGTAACAGGGAAAAAGAGACCCAGTACTTC. Amino acids: CASSPPSNREKETQYF.

The chain is built from TRBV5-4 and TRBJ2-3; the match to TRBD2 covers 15 bases. Germline CDR1 reads SGHNT; CDR2 reads YYREEE (reference sequence). The CDR3 is 18 amino acids. Germline trimming cut 4 bases from V and 0 bases from J; bases unmatched to any gene: 6. The CDR3 sequence is CASSTGLAGGPSTDTQYF. CDR3 in DNA: TGTGCCAGCAGCACGGGACTAGCGGGAGGCCCTAGCACAGATACGCAGTATTTT.

This chain uses TRBV6-4 with TRBJ2-1, with 7 nucleotides matching TRBD2. In germline, CDR1 is MRHNA, CDR2 SNTAGT. The CDR3 runs 14 residues. V was pared by 4 bases and J by 7 bases, with 7 bases of the junction left unmatched. CDR3 DNA: TGTGCCAGCAGTGGAGCGGGACCAACAAATGAGCAGTTCTTC. Protein sequence: CASSGAGPTNEQFF.

V gene TRBV11-2 combines with J gene TRBJ2-3; possible D gene TRBD1, 5 bases. V was cut by 2 bases and J by 0 bases, with 9 bases left in between. This CDR3 is built from 15 residues. The V gene's germline CDR1 is SGHAT and CDR2 FQNNGV. The CDR3 DNA is TGTGCCAGCAGCTTAACAGGCTTTAGCACAGATACGCAGTATTTT. Translation: CASSLTGFSTDTQYF. Combining the CDR3 with reference TRBV11-2 and TRBJ2-3 gives the whole variable domain EAGVAQSPRYKIIEKRQSVAFWCNPISGHATLYWYQQILGQGPKLLIQFQNNGVVDDSQLPKDRFSAERLKGVDSTLKIQPAKLEDSAVYLCASSLTGFSTDTQYFGPGTRLTVL.

This chain connects TRBV19 to TRBJ2-4, with 7 positions matching TRBD2. Per germline, CDR1 LNHDA and CDR2 SQIVND (reference sequence). Trimming cost V 6 bases and J 5 bases; bases outside gene matches: 4. The CDR3 extends over 13 amino acids. CDR3 sequence reads: CASRGLGENIQYF. CDR3 coding DNA: TGTGCCAGTAGAGGACTAGGAGAAAACATTCAGTACTTC.

The chain recombines TRBV5-1 with TRBJ2-1; 10 nucleotides line up with TRBD2. Looked up from germline, CDR1 is SGHRS and CDR2 is YFSETQ. The V gene end was trimmed by 4 bases and the J gene end by 7 bases; junction bases not matched to a gene: 8. CDR3 length: 15 residues. CDR3: CASSVEGAGGNEQFF. CDR3 in DNA: TGCGCCAGCAGCGTGGAAGGAGCGGGGGGGAATGAGCAGTTCTTC.

CDR3 sequence reads: CASSVDPGGMLKNIQYF. DNA for the CDR3: TGTGCCAGCAGCGTAGACCCAGGGGGCATGTTGAAAAACATTCAGTACTTC. The chain combines TRBV9 with TRBJ2-4, with 8 bases fitting TRBD1. The J segment lost 4 bases and the V segment lost 0 bases, leaving 9 bases of the junction unmatched. Per the germline V gene, CDR1 is SGDLS and CDR2 is YYNGEE. This CDR3 region has 17 residues. The entire variable domain, with the rest obtained from reference TRBV9 and TRBJ2-4, is as follows: DSGVTQTPKHLITATGQRVTLRCSPRSGDLSVYWYQQSLDQGLQFLIQYYNGEERAKGNILERFSAQQFPDLHSELNLSSLELGDSALYFCASSVDPGGMLKNIQYFGAGTRLSVL.

Judged by abundance, this clone is medium-sized. CDR3 loop: CASSDGTGGNEQFF. The CDR3 bases are TGTGCCAGCAGTGACGGGACAGGGGGCAATGAGCAGTTCTTC. V gene TRBV6-4 combines with J gene TRBJ2-1; 11 bases agree with TRBD1. This CDR3 contains 14 residues. Germline-derived CDR1 and CDR2 are MRHNA and SNTAGT. With 2 bases clipped from V and 6 bases from J, the junction kept 0 bases outside the gene matches.

This clone was seen a handful of times. CDR3 loop: CASRGSGSLETQYF. The CDR3 region has the DNA TGTGCCAGCAGAGGTAGCGGGAGTCTGGAGACCCAGTACTTC. This rearrangement joins TRBV27 to TRBJ2-5; 9 bases fit TRBD2. This CDR3 comprises 14 residues. CDR1 and CDR2 from the germline V gene are MNHEY and SMNVEV (reference sequence). J gave up 5 bases and V 6 bases, and 7 bases lay outside the gene matches.

The V call is TRBV6-5, the J call TRBJ2-7; TRBD1 aligns across 7 bases. This CDR3 contains 16 residues. CDR1 and CDR2 (germline): MNHEY, SVGAGI. V was clipped by 0 bases and J by 3 bases; unmatched bases: 8. The CDR3 DNA sequence: TGTGCCAGCAGTTACTCGAGGTCCAGGGGGAACTACGAGCAGTACTTC. Its translation is CASSYSRSRGNYEQYF.

This CDR3 reads CASSRDSAYAGYTF. The CDR3 coding sequence is TGTGCCAGCAGCCGGGACAGCGCCTATGCTGGCTACACCTTC. This chain joins TRBV11-2 and TRBJ1-2; TRBD1 matches 7 bases. Germline CDR1 is SGHAT and CDR2 is FQNNGV. V was pared by 5 bases and J by 7 bases, with 10 bases of the junction left unmatched. The CDR3 consists of 14 residues.

The CDR3 coding sequence is TGTGCCAGCAGTTTATGGGCGGGAGCCTCCTACAATGAGCAGTTCTTC. Translated, it gives CASSLWAGASYNEQFF. The J gene is TRBJ2-1, the V gene TRBV27; 7 nucleotides match TRBD2. The CDR3 consists of 16 residues. Per germline, CDR1 MNHEY and CDR2 SMNVEV (reference sequence). Unmatched junction bases numbered 3, after V lost 1 base and J lost 0 bases.

Here the CDR3 reads CASSQTGYEQYF. The CDR3 bases are TGTGCCAGCAGCCAAACAGGGTACGAGCAGTACTTC. The chain has TRBV7-2 and TRBJ2-7; possible D gene TRBD1, 6 bases. V was cut by 5 bases and J by 4 bases, with 9 bases left in between. From germline, CDR1 is SGHTA and CDR2 FQGNSA. This CDR3 has 12 residues.

The V gene is TRBV2, the J gene TRBJ1-4; the D gene is possibly TRBD1 (5 bases). Trimming took 3 bases from V and 3 from J, leaving 11 bases between them. Germline V gene lookup returns CDR1 SNHLY and CDR2 FYNNEI. CDR3 length: 15 amino acids. DNA of the CDR3: TGTGCCAGCAGTGACCCCTGGGGACCTAATGAAAAACTGTTTTTT. Protein product: CASSDPWGPNEKLFF.

This clone was observed many times. The J gene is TRBJ1-5, the V gene TRBV11-2; D may be TRBD1 (6 bases). The length of the CDR3 is 13 residues. CDR1 is SGHAT, CDR2 FQNNGV, per germline. Trimming stripped 5 bases from V and 4 bases from J, with 9 bases between. The CDR3 nucleotides read TGTGCCAGCAGCACACAGGGTAATCAGCCCCAGCATTTT. It yields the protein CASSTQGNQPQHF.

This clone was found many times. The CDR3 nucleotides are TGTGCCAGCAGCCCAAAACAGGGCTTTGAAGCTTTCTTT. Protein sequence: CASSPKQGFEAFF. The chain couples TRBV7-9 to TRBJ1-1; D possibly corresponds to TRBD1 (6 bases). Germline-derived CDR1 and CDR2 are SEHNR and FQNEAQ (reference sequence). V was cut by 5 bases and J by 7 bases, with 14 bases left in between. CDR3 length: 13 residues.

This clone was picked up a small number of times. This rearrangement joins TRBV2 to TRBJ1-2; TRBD1 is a possible D gene (6 bases). The germline V gene encodes CDR1 SNHLY and CDR2 FYNNEI. The ends were cut back, 3 bases at V and 5 bases at J, with 13 bases in the middle. This CDR3 region has 14 residues. For the CDR3, the DNA is TGTGCCAGCAGTGACAAACAGGGAGGGTATGGCTACACCTTC. Translating gives CASSDKQGGYGYTF.

This clone was detected many times. This chain links TRBV10-2 with TRBJ2-1, with TRBD2 matching over 10 bases. J lost 6 bases, V lost 7 bases, and 6 bases had no gene match. CDR1 is WSHSY and CDR2 is SAAADI in the germline V gene. CDR3 size: 14 residues. CDR3 DNA sequence: TGCGCCAGCATGTCGGTAGCGGGAGGCAATGAGCAGTTCTTC. It encodes CASMSVAGGNEQFF.

The chain carries TRBV27 and TRBJ2-3, with D possibly matching TRBD2 (5 bases). The germline CDR1 and CDR2 sequences are MNHEY and SMNVEV (reference sequence). This CDR3 is built from 17 residues. Trimming cost V 4 bases and J 0 bases, with 17 bases left between them. The CDR3 is CASSSSSRASSTDTQYF. CDR3 nucleotides: TGTGCCAGCAGTTCAAGCTCGAGGGCGTCGAGCACAGATACGCAGTATTTT.

This clone was counted only a few times. The V call is TRBV2, the J call TRBJ2-7; 9 bases fit TRBD1. Germline V CDR1 and CDR2: SNHLY, FYNNEI. The CDR3 length is 13 residues. Losses at the gene ends were 5 bases for V and 2 bases for J; bases not matched to a gene: 1. CDR3 bases: TGTGCCAGCAGTCGGGACAGGGCCTACGAGCAGTACTTC. Translated: CASSRDRAYEQYF. Variable domain in full (rest from reference TRBV2 and TRBJ2-7): EPEVTQTPSHQVTQMGQEVILRCVPISNHLYFYWYRQILGQKVEFLVSFYNNEISEKSEIFDDQFSVERPDGSNFTLKIRSTKLEDSAMYFCASSRDRAYEQYFGPGTRLTVT.

The chain couples TRBV6-1 to TRBJ2-7; 7 nucleotides match TRBD1. The CDR3 totals 15 residues. In germline, CDR1 is MNHNS, CDR2 SASEGT. V trimming: 2 bases; J trimming: 3 bases; junction bases outside the gene matches: 7. CDR3 bases: TGTGCCAGCAGTGAATATCAGGCAGGGGGCTACGAGCAGTACTTC. This translates into CASSEYQAGGYEQYF.

Concerning this clone itself: A much larger clone lies one base from this, so it may be a read error. The chain uses TRBV6-1 and TRBJ1-1; tentatively, D is TRBD1 (5 bases). Per germline, CDR1 MNHNS and CDR2 SASEGT. CDR3 length equals 13 residues. Between the trimmed V and J ends, which lost 6 bases and 7 bases, there was a span of 15 bases. DNA of the CDR3: TGTGCCAGCAGCCGACAGACCGGTGGTGAAGCTTTCTTT. Protein sequence: CASSRQTGGEAFF.

This clone came up many times. The V gene is TRBV7-2, the J gene TRBJ1-2; 9 nucleotides line up with TRBD1. V dropped 0 bases and J dropped 5; count of bases not matched to a gene: 1. Germline V gene lookup returns CDR1 SGHTA and CDR2 FQGNSA. The CDR3 has 14 residues. CDR3: CASSLAGTGYGYTF. The CDR3 DNA reads TGTGCCAGCAGCTTAGCCGGGACAGGGTATGGCTACACCTTC.

This clone came up once. The chain uses TRBV5-6 and TRBJ2-3; TRBD2 is a possible D gene (6 bases). Germline loops: CDR1 SGHDT, CDR2 YYEEEE. The CDR3 has 14 amino acids. V was trimmed by 3 bases and J by 5 bases, leaving 13 bases between them. The CDR3 loop reads CASSSGRRGDTQYF. CDR3 bases: TGTGCCAGCAGCTCGGGCCGGCGGGGAGATACGCAGTATTTT.

The genes are TRBV4-3 and TRBJ2-1; D is unclear. The CDR3 runs to 16 residues. The V end was cut by 0 bases, the J end by 5 bases, with 14 bases between. CDR1 LGHNA and CDR2 YSLEER come from the germline V gene. Here the CDR3 reads CASSQDLTSLDNEQFF. The CDR3 DNA reads as TGCGCCAGCAGCCAAGATCTGACGTCCCTAGACAATGAGCAGTTCTTC.

The chain has TRBV7-9 and TRBJ2-1; 7 bases map to TRBD2. CDR3 length: 16 residues. The junction had 10 bases not matched to a gene; V was cut back by 1 base and J by 7 bases. Germline CDR1 SEHNR, CDR2 FQNEAQ (reference sequence). The CDR3: CASSLESRAGVNEQFF. CDR3 in DNA: TGTGCCAGCAGCTTAGAGTCAAGGGCGGGGGTTAATGAGCAGTTCTTC.

The chain couples TRBV2 to TRBJ2-2; no reliable D call. Germline lookup yields CDR1 SNHLY and CDR2 FYNNEI. The CDR3 extends over 15 amino acids. Trimming removed 5 bases from V and 0 bases from J, with 10 bases in between. CDR3 loop: CASSWQTSNTGELFF. The DNA of the CDR3 is TGTGCCAGCAGTTGGCAGACTTCGAACACCGGGGAGCTGTTTTTT.